This is a list of T cell receptor beta chains from one sample in a study of T cell responses to AZD1222 COVID-19 vaccine. The repertoire was sequenced with immunoSEQ multiplex PCR; TCRdb's copy has only in-frame clones and lacks some. The sample has 25,000 to 35,000 clones, 90% to 95% seen once; the top ten hold about 41%. The sequencing here drew on peripheral blood, taken on day 0 of AZD1222 vaccination. The origin of the receptors is an adult in good health. Each CDR3 is given with its conserved first and last residue. Each record gives: J gene, V gene, CDR3 protein.

TRBJ1-2	TRBV7-2	CASAGTANYGYTF
TRBJ1-5	TRBV2	CASSTGGQGKAPQHF
TRBJ1-2	TRBV6-5	CASSHTGDYGYTF
TRBJ2-1	TRBV5-6	CASSLRQVYNEQFF
TRBJ1-4	TRBV9	CASSSWTGENEKLFF
TRBJ1-2	TRBV7-2	CASSLAPGGYGYTF
TRBJ1-2	TRBV6-1	CASSEPQGYYGYTF
TRBJ2-5	TRBV7-8	CASSPGTGRETQYF
TRBJ1-1	TRBV6-5	CASSYSRRVAFF
TRBJ2-7	TRBV12-3/TRBV12-4	CASSLASYEQYF
TRBJ1-4	TRBV27	CASRALPQHEKLFF
TRBJ1-5	TRBV5-3	CARSSQHF
TRBJ2-7	TRBV4-3	CASSQDPAGVYEQYF
TRBJ2-3	TRBV24-1	CATSDLRLGPDTQYF
TRBJ2-5	TRBV6-5	CASSYSQSLGTQYF
TRBJ2-7	TRBV12-5	CASGLEAGAHEQYF